The clone carrying this T cell receptor (beta chain) occurred a few times. What it binds is unknown. Each CDR3 protein gets one entry after TCRdb re-called the RT-PCR reads with MiXCR. The sample includes about 650,000 distinct CDR3 sequences, about 15% of them seen just once. The data originate from a study of response to subunit inactivated influenza vaccine. Study-wide results and caveats: Authors suggested each seasonal influenza vaccination recruits few new T cells.

The germline V and J ends were trimmed by 1 base and 0 bases, with 10 bases remaining between them. CDR1 is MNHEY, CDR2 SMNVEV, per germline (reference sequence). The length of the CDR3 is 15 residues. The chain has TRBV27 and TRBJ2-7; no definite D call. Here the sequenced sample was PBMCs from blood, taken roughly 13 days after vaccination. The TCR sequence derives from a man aged 45-65 years who received an inactivated influenza vaccine. This CDR3 reads CASSLLGSDSYEQYF. CDR3 DNA: TGTGCCAGCAGTTTATTGGGCTCCGACTCCTACGAGCAGTACTTC.